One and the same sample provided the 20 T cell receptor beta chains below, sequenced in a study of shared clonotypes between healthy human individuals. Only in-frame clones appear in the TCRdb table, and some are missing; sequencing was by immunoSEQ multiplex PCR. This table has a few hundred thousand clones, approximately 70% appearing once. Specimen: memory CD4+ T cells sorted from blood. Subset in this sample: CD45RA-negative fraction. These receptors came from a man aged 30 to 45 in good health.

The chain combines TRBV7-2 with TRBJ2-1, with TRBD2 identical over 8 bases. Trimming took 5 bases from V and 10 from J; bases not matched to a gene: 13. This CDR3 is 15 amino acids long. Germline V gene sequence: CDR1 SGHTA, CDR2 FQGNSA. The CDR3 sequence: CASSPPGLGIGEQFF. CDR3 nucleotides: TGTGCCAGCAGCCCTCCGGGACTAGGGATAGGGGAGCAGTTCTTC.

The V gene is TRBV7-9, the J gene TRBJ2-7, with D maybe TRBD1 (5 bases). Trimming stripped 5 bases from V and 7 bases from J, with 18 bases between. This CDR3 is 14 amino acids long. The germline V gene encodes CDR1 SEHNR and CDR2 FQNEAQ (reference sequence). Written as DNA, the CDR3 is TGTGCCAGCAGCCCCCAGTGGGGCCTCGGGGAGCAGTACTTC. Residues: CASSPQWGLGEQYF.

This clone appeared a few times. In DNA, the CDR3 is TGTGCCAGCGGGACTATCACAGATACGCAGTATTTT. Amino acids: CASGTITDTQYF. The chain links TRBV2 to TRBJ2-3, with 7 nucleotides matching TRBD2. The length of the CDR3 is 12 residues. With V trimmed by 8 bases and J by 2 bases, 1 base remained unmatched. Germline lookup yields CDR1 SNHLY and CDR2 FYNNEI.

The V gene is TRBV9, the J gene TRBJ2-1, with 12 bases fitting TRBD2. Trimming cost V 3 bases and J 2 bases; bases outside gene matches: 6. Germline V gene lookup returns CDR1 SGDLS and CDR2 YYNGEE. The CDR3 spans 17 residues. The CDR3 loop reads CASSANLAGGPYNEQFF. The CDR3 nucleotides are TGTGCCAGCAGCGCCAACCTAGCGGGAGGGCCCTACAATGAGCAGTTCTTC.

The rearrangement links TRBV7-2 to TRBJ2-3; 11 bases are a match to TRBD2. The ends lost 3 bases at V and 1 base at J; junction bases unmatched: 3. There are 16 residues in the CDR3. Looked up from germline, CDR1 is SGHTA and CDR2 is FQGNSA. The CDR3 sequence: CASSFGTSGGTDTQYF. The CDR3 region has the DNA TGTGCCAGCAGCTTCGGGACTAGCGGAGGCACAGATACGCAGTATTTT.

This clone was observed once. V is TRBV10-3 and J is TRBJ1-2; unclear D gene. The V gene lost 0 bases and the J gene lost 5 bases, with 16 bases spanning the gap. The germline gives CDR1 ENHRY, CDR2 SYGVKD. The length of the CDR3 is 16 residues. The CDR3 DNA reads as TGTGCCATCAGTGAGTCGCTGACGGCGACCCTATATGGCTACACCTTC. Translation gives CAISESLTATLYGYTF.

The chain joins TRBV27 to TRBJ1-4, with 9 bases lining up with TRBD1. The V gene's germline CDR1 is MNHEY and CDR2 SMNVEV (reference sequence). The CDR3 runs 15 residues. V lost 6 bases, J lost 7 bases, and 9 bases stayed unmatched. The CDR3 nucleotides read TGTGCCAGCAGGTCGACAGGGGGTTGGAGTGAAAAACTGTTTTTT. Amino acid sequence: CASRSTGGWSEKLFF.

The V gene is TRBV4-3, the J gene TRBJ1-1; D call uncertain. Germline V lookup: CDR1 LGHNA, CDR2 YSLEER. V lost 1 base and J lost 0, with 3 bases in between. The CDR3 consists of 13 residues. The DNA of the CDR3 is TGCGCCAGCAGCCAAGGTGTGAACACTGAAGCTTTCTTT. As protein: CASSQGVNTEAFF.

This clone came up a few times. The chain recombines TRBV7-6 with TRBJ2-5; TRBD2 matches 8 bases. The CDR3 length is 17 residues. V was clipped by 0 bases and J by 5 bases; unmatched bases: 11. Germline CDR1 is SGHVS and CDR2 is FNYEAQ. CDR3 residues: CASSLARAGVGRETQYF. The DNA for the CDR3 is TGTGCCAGCAGCTTAGCGAGAGCGGGAGTGGGAAGGGAGACCCAGTACTTC. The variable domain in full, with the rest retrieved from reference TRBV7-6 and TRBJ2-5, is GAGVSQSPRYKVTKRGQDVALRCDPISGHVSLYWYRQALGQGPEFLTYFNYEAQQDKSGLPNDRFSAERPEGSISTLTIQRTEQRDSAMYRCASSLARAGVGRETQYFGPGTRLLVL.

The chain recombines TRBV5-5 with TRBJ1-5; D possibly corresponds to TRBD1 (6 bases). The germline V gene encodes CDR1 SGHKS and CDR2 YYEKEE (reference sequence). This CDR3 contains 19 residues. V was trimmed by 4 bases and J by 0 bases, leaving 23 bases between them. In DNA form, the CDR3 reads TGTGCCAGCAGCCGTACCGGGACATTCAATGCAAATAGCAATCAGCCCCAGCATTTT. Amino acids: CASSRTGTFNANSNQPQHF.

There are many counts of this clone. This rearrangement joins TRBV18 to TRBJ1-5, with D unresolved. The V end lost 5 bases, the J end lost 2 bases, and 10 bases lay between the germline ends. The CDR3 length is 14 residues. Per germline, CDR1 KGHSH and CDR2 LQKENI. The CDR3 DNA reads TGTGCCAGCTCATCCAACATAGGCAATCAGCCCCAGCATTTT. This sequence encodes CASSSNIGNQPQHF.

The CDR3 loop reads CASSVTYGEQFF. DNA of the CDR3: TGTGCCAGCAGCGTAACTTATGGAGAGCAGTTCTTC. The chain recombines TRBV9 with TRBJ2-1, with D unclear. There are 12 residues in the CDR3. Trimming removed 1 base at V and 10 bases at J, with 9 bases between. Germline V gives CDR1 SGDLS, CDR2 YYNGEE.

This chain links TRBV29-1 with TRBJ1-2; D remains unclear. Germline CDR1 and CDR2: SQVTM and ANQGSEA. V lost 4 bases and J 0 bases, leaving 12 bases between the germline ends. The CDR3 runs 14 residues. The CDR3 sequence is CSVGKANTNYGYTF. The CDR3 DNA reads TGCAGCGTTGGAAAGGCAAATACTAACTATGGCTACACCTTC.

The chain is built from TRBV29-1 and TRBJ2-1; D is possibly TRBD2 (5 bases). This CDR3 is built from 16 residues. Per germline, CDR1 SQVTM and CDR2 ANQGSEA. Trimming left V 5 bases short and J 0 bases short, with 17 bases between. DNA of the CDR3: TGCAGCGTTCGGAGGCATGTCGTGAGCTCCTACAATGAGCAGTTCTTC. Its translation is CSVRRHVVSSYNEQFF.

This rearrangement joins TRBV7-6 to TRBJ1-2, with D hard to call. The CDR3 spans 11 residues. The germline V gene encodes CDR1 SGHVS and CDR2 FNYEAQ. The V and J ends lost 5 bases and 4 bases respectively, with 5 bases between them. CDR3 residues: CASSRGYGYTF. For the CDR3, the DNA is TGTGCCAGCAGCAGAGGCTATGGCTACACCTTC.

The CDR3 bases are TGTGCCAGCAGCTTAGGACGACAGGGACAAGCTTTCTTT. This translates into CASSLGRQGQAFF. The V call is TRBV7-2, the J call TRBJ1-1; 7 bases align to TRBD1. This CDR3 has 13 amino acids. CDR1 and CDR2 from the germline V gene are SGHTA and FQGNSA. Trimming removed 1 base from V and 9 bases from J; junction bases left unmatched: 5.

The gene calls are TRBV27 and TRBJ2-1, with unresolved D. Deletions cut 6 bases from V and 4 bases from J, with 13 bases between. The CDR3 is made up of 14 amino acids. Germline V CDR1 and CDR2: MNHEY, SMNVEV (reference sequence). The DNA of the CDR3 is TGTGCCAGCAGCCTTAAAGATTCGTACAATGAGCAGTTCTTC. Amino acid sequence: CASSLKDSYNEQFF.

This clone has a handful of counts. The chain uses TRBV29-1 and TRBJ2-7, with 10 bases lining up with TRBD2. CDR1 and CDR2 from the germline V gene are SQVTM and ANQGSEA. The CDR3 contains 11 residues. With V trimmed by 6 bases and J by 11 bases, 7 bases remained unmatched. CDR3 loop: CSVTLAGVEYF. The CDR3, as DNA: TGCAGCGTCACCCTAGCGGGAGTGGAGTACTTC.

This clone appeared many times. CDR3 nucleotide sequence: TGTGCCAGCAGCGTAGCTCATGGTCTCGAGCAGTACTTC. Translation gives CASSVAHGLEQYF. This chain connects TRBV9 to TRBJ2-7; D is ambiguous. V lost 0 bases to trimming and J lost 6 bases, with 10 bases between them. The CDR3 contains 13 residues. Germline V gives CDR1 SGDLS, CDR2 YYNGEE.

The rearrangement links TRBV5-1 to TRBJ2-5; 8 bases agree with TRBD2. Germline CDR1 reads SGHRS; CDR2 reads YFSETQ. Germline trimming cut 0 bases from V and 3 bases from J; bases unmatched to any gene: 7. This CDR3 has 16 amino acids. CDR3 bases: TGCGCCAGCAGCTTGGGGCTAGCGGGCACTAAAGAGACCCAGTACTTC. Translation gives CASSLGLAGTKETQYF.